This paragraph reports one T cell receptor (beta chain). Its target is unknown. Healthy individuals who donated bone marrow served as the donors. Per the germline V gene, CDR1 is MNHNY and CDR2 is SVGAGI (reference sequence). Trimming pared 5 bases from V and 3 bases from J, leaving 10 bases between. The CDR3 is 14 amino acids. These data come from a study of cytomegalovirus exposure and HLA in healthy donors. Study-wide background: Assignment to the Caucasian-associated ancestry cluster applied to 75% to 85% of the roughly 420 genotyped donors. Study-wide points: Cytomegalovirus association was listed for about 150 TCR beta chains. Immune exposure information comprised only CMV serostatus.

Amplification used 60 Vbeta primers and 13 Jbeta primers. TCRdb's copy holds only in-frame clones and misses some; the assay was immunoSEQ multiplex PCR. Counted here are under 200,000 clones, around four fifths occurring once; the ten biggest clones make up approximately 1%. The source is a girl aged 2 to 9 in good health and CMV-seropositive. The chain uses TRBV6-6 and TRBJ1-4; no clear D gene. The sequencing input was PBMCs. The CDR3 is CASSLLVPNEKLFF. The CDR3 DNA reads TGTGCCAGCAGTCTATTAGTCCCTAATGAAAAACTGTTTTTT.